This T cell receptor (beta chain) was retrieved from a study of long-term antiretroviral therapy in people with HIV. Runs used v3.0 of the immunoSEQ assay and were done at survey level. Data came from immunoSEQ multiplex PCR; TCRdb stores just in-frame clones and leaves some out. The top ten clones hold almost 4.5% of a sample with tens of thousands of clones, around 85% of them seen once. At least one PBMC sample before ART and at least two after were required. In each sample, roughly 0.95-10 million cryopreserved PBMC were present before DNA extraction. Worth noting for this clone: Other DNA sequences from this sample encode an identical CDR3 as well.

CDR1 is SGDLS and CDR2 is YYNGEE in the germline V gene. V lost 0 bases and J lost 2, with 12 bases in between. The CDR3 loop spans 15 amino acids. This clonotype was obtained from a man aged 18 to 35 with HIV. The chain has TRBV9 and TRBJ2-7; either TRBD1 or TRBD2 may fit D (5 bases each). The sequencing used unsorted PBMCs, collected around 3.3 years after starting antiretroviral therapy. The CDR3 nucleotides are TGTGCCAGCAGCGTAGGGGAACCGGGACCCTACGAGCAGTACTTC. This gives the protein CASSVGEPGPYEQYF.